This T cell receptor beta chain was sequenced for a study of cytomegalovirus exposure and HLA in healthy donors. A multiplex PCR was run with 60 Vbeta primers and 13 Jbeta primers. The table came from immunoSEQ multiplex PCR; TCRdb's copy has only in-frame clones and leaves some out. Altogether 200,000 to 250,000 clones are present, roughly 84% being singletons, with the ten largest covering roughly 1.3%. In the case of this clone: What it binds is unknown.

Findings of the study overall: Later examination showed HLA-associated TCR beta chains had greater clonal expansion than equally common others. In an earlier analysis, productive rearrangement rates for most beta V segments clustered near 87% or 30%. Many donors carried some public TCRs, although rarity characterized most TCR sequences.

The CDR3 sequence is 15 residues long. Germline CDR1 is KGHSH and CDR2 is LQKENI. Trimming took 1 base from V and 6 from J; bases not matched to a gene: 3. Specimen: PBMCs. The chain employs TRBV18 and TRBJ1-6; 7 nucleotides line up with TRBD1. The sequence was obtained from a girl aged 10-17 years in good health and CMV-seronegative. CDR3 in DNA: TGTGCCAGCTCACCACAGGGGGCAGGTAATTCACCCCTCCACTTT. Translating gives CASSPQGAGNSPLHF.